The clone carrying this TCR beta chain was counted many times. This sample is drawn from a study of low-dose radiotherapy and immunotherapy resistance in tumors. At the level of the study: A dose of 1 Gy per fraction every two weeks went to Cohort 2, totaling 13 Gy over 26 weeks.

Time point defined: before trial treatment. Low-dose radiotherapy, low-dose cyclophosphamide, aspirin, ipilimumab and nivolumab were all given to the donors. Patients eligible had advanced solid tumors without tumor-infiltrating lymphocytes. TRAV and TRBV primers primed cDNA for both TCRalpha and TCRbeta. TCR amplification involved 15 to 20 PCR cycles with a constant-region primer and V-primer adapter. In vitro transcription served to amplify the isolated mRNA. MiXCR, run by TCRdb on the reads, gives a single entry per CDR3 protein. The table lists 65,000 to 100,000 distinct CDR3 sequences, 15% to 20% of them singletons, with roughly 2.8% in the top ten. V was cut by 0 bases and J by 11 bases, with 13 bases left in between. The CDR3 runs 13 residues. The germline gives CDR1 LGHNA, CDR2 YNFKEQ.

This TCR was sampled from a male donor with prostate cancer. Sequencing was performed on PBMCs, taken before treatment. This chain links TRBV4-2 with TRBJ1-1; unclear D gene. The CDR3 reads CASSQDDLSRAFF. As DNA, the CDR3 is TGTGCCAGCAGCCAAGATGACCTTTCCAGGGCTTTCTTT.